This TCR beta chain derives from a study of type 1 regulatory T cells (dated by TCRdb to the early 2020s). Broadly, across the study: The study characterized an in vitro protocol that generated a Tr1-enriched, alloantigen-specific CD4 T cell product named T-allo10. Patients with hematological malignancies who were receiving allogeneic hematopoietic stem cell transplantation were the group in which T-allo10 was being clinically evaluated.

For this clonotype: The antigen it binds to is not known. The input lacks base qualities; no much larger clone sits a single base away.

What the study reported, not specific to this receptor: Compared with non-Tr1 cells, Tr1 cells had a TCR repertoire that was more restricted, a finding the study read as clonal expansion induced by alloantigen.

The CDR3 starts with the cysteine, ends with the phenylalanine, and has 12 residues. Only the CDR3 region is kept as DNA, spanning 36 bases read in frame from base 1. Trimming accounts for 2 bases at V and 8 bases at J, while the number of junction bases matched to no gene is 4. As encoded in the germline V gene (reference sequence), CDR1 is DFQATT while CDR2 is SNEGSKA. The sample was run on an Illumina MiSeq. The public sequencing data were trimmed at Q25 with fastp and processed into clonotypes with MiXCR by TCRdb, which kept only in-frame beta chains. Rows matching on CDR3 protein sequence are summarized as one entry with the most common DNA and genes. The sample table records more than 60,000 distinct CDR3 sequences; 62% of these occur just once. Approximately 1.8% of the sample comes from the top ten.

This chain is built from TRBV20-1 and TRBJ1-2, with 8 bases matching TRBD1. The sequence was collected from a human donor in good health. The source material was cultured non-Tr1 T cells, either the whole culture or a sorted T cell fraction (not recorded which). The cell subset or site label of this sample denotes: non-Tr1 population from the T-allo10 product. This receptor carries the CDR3 CSARQGAQGYTF. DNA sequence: TGCAGTGCTAGACAGGGGGCGCAGGGCTACACCTTC.